This T cell receptor (beta chain) was sequenced during a study of early T cells in non-severe SARS-CoV-2 infection. Study background: The sequenced material was bulk RNA from unsorted whole blood, and its chains were unpaired. Overall study findings and caveats: VDJdb-based matching was biased toward anti-spike CD8 responses and missed private and CD4 specificities.

As concerns this clonotype: Its target is not known.

Germline V gives CDR1 MNHNS, CDR2 SASEGT. The germline V and J ends were trimmed by 2 bases and 2 bases, with 19 bases remaining between them. This CDR3 spans 18 amino acids. Tagging with unique molecular identifiers was applied to individual cDNA molecules. TCRdb analysed the 5' RACE reads with MiXCR anew, one entry per CDR3 protein. There are 99,000 or so distinct CDR3 sequences in the sample; 16% occur only once, and about 1.3% lies in the top ten. The rearrangement links TRBV6-1 to TRBJ2-4, with TRBD1 as a possible D gene (5 bases). Sequencing was performed on whole blood. This clonotype was sampled from an adult who was a healthcare worker with PCR-confirmed SARS-CoV-2 infection or an uninfected control (not recorded which). The CDR3 here is CASSENNLRVLTKNIQYF. The CDR3, as DNA: TGTGCCAGCAGTGAAAATAATCTCAGGGTTCTGACCAAAAACATTCAGTACTTC.